This entry concerns a single T cell receptor beta chain. Measured with immunoSEQ multiplex PCR; TCRdb has only the in-frame clones, and not every one. The sample includes roughly 99,000 clones, approximately 90% of them seen just once. This specimen comes from a study of T cell responses to AZD1222 COVID-19 vaccine. Trimming stripped 6 bases from V and 1 base from J, with 9 bases between. CDR1 MNHEY and CDR2 SMNVEV come from the germline V gene (reference sequence). CDR3 length: 13 residues. The material sequenced was peripheral blood, taken on day 0 of AZD1222 vaccination. The chain is built from TRBV27 and TRBJ1-1; a weak D match, TRBD1 (6 bases). This clonotype originated in an adult in good health. The CDR3 here is CASSRTENTEAFF. CDR3 sequence (DNA): TGTGCCAGCAGCCGGACAGAGAACACTGAAGCTTTCTTT.